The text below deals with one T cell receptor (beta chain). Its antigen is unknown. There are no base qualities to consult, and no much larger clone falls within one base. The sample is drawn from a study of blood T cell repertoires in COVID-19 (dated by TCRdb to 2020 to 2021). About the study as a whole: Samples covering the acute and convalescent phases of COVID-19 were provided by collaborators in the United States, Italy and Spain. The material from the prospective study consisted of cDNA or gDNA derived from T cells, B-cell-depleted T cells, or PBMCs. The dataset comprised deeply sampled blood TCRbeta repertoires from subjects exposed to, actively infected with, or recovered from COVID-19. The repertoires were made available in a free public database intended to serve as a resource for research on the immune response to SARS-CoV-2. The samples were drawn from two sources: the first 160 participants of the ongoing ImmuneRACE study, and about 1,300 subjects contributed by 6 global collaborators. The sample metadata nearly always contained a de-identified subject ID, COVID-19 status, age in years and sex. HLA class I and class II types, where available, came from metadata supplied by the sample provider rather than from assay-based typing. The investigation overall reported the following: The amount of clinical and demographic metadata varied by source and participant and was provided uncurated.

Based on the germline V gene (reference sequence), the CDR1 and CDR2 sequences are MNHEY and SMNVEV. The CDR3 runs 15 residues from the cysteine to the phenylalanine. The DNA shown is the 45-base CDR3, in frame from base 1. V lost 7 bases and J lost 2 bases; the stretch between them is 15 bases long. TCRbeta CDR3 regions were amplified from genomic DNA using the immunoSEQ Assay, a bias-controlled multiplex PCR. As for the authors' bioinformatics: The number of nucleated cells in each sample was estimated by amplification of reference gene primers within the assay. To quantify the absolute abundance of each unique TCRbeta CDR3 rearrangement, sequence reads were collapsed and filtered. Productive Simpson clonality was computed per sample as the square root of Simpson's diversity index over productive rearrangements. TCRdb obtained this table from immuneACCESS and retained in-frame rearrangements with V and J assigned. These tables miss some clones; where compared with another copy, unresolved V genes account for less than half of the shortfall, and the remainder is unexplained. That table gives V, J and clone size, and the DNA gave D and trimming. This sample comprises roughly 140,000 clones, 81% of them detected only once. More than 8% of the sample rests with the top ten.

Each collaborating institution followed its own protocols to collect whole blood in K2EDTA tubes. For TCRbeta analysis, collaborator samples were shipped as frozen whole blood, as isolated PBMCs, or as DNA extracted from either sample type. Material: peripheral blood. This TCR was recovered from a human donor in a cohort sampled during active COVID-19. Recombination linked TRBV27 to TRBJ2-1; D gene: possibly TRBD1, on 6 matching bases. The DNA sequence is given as TGTGCCAGCAAGGAAACAGGGAACGCCTACAATGAGCAGTTCTTC. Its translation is CASKETGNAYNEQFF.